A single sample is the source of the 9 T cell receptor beta chains below, sequenced in a study of T cells in Graves' hyperthyroidism and ophthalmopathy. Authors of the study amplified TCR beta CDR3 regions from RNA transcripts. HTBI primers were employed in a first-round RT-PCR of the TCR CDR3. TCRdb independently ran MiXCR on the multiplex PCR reads; one entry per CDR3 protein. The data hold 490,000 or so distinct CDR3 sequences, with roughly 45% observed a single time. The specimen was peripheral blood or thyroid tissue (not recorded which). The receptors come from an adult woman with Graves' disease, either hyperthyroidism or ophthalmopathy (not recorded which).

The chain carries TRBV2 and TRBJ1-2; TRBD1 matches at 8 bases. CDR3 size: 17 residues. Germline trimming cut 3 bases from V and 8 bases from J; bases unmatched to any gene: 17. Germline V lookup: CDR1 SNHLY, CDR2 FYNNEI. CDR3 amino acids: CASSDGRRGRTGFGYTF. In DNA form, the CDR3 reads TGTGCCAGCAGTGACGGACGGAGGGGTCGGACAGGGTTCGGCTACACCTTC.

The chain has TRBV11-1 and TRBJ2-1, with 12 bases lining up with TRBD2. The germline V gene encodes CDR1 SGHAT and CDR2 FQDESV (reference sequence). The J segment lost 5 bases and the V segment lost 2 bases, leaving 7 bases of the junction unmatched. The CDR3 extends over 17 amino acids. The CDR3, as DNA: TGTGCCAGCAGCTTACGCAGCCGGACTAGCGGGGACAATGAGCAGTTCTTC. Protein sequence: CASSLRSRTSGDNEQFF.

On this clonotype: A much more abundant neighbour one base away suggests this may be a read error. This rearrangement joins TRBV29-1 to TRBJ2-3, with 8 bases identical to TRBD1. Germline V gene lookup returns CDR1 SQVTM and CDR2 ANQGSEA. Trimming took 7 bases from V and 0 from J; bases not matched to a gene: 12. The CDR3 has 16 residues. This chain's CDR3 is CSAPRDRLPSTDTQYF. CDR3 in DNA: TGCAGCGCTCCCCGGGACAGGCTTCCTAGCACAGATACGCAGTATTTT.

The chain employs TRBV5-1 and TRBJ2-5; TRBD2 agrees at 10 bases. The CDR3 runs to 16 residues. V lost 1 base and J lost 1; bases outside the gene matches: 4. Looked up from germline, CDR1 is SGHRS and CDR2 is YFSETQ. The CDR3 DNA is TGCGCCAGCAGCTTGACGGGACTAGCGATCCAAGAGACCCAGTACTTC. It translates to CASSLTGLAIQETQYF.

This clonotype has a count of ten or more. The CDR3 spells CASSLVPGQGAVNSPLHF. The CDR3 DNA follows: TGTGCCAGCAGCCTCGTCCCGGGACAGGGGGCGGTTAATTCACCCCTCCACTTT. The chain is built from TRBV7-9 and TRBJ1-6, with TRBD1 matching 12 bases. Germline CDR1 SEHNR, CDR2 FQNEAQ (reference sequence). V was pared by 5 bases and J by 6 bases, with 11 bases of the junction left unmatched. CDR3 length: 18 residues.

This clonotype has only a few counts. The V gene is TRBV9, the J gene TRBJ1-2, with 9 bases lining up with TRBD1. Trimming removed 2 bases from V and 5 bases from J; junction bases left unmatched: 10. The V gene's germline CDR1 is SGDLS and CDR2 YYNGEE. This CDR3 has 16 residues. As DNA, the CDR3 is TGTGCCAGCAGCGTCGACAGGGGGTGGGATGGATATGGCTACACCTTC. Its protein is CASSVDRGWDGYGYTF.

This clonotype was observed at least ten times. The gene calls are TRBV9 and TRBJ2-2; 13 bases fit TRBD2. The germline V gene encodes CDR1 SGDLS and CDR2 YYNGEE. With 2 bases clipped from V and 6 bases from J, the junction kept 4 bases outside the gene matches. This CDR3 is 16 amino acids long. The CDR3 coding sequence is TGTGCCAGCAGCGTTGCGGGACTAGCGGGGTCCGGGGAGCTGTTTTTT. Its translation is CASSVAGLAGSGELFF.

This clonotype showed up just a few times. The chain carries TRBV15 and TRBJ2-7, with 10 bases matching TRBD1. V dropped 3 bases and J dropped 6; count of bases not matched to a gene: 2. This CDR3 region has 13 residues. The germline V gene encodes CDR1 LNHNV and CDR2 YYDKDF (reference sequence). CDR3 in amino acids: CATSSRDRGEQYF. The CDR3 nucleotides are TGTGCCACCAGCAGCCGGGACAGGGGCGAGCAGTACTTC.

The V call is TRBV2, the J call TRBJ2-7; 9 bases align to TRBD1. The DNA end lines up better with TRBJ1-6; the J call may be wrong. CDR1 is SNHLY and CDR2 is FYNNEI in the germline V gene. There are 13 residues in the CDR3. The CDR3 DNA reads TGTGCCAGCAGTCCCGGGACAGGGTTGGCCCTCCACTTT. Translation: CASSPGTGLALHF.